Presented here are 10 T cell receptor beta chains from one specimen sequenced in a study of CD8 T cells in Susac syndrome. RNA amounts of roughly 0.5 to 1 ug underwent reverse transcription with random hexamers. TCRdb re-analysed the immunoSEQ multiplex PCR reads in MiXCR, keeping a single row per CDR3 protein. This sample has 150,000 to 200,000 distinct CDR3 sequences, with just under 95% found just once. The sequenced material came from CD4+ T cells from PBMCs. The receptors derive from a human donor in good health.

The V gene is TRBV20-1, the J gene TRBJ2-7; no definite D call. The V end was cut by 1 base, the J end by 6 bases, with 16 bases between. This CDR3 spans 14 amino acids. The germline CDR1 and CDR2 sequences are DFQATT and SNEGSKA (reference sequence). CDR3 loop: CSARGDISSSEQYF. The CDR3, as DNA: TGCAGTGCTAGAGGAGACATCTCTTCAAGCGAGCAGTACTTC.

This chain connects TRBV3-1 to TRBJ2-1; 7 nucleotides line up with TRBD1. Germline CDR1 reads LGHDT; CDR2 reads YNNKEL (reference sequence). With 3 bases clipped from V and 10 bases from J, the junction kept 9 bases outside the gene matches. The CDR3 extends over 14 amino acids. CDR3 DNA: TGTGCCAGCAGCCACCTCCACCGGGACAGCGAGCAGTTCTTC. Amino acid sequence: CASSHLHRDSEQFF.

This clonotype was picked up one time. The genes are TRBV30 and TRBJ1-5; 9 positions match TRBD1. Unmatched junction bases numbered 5, after V lost 5 bases and J lost 6 bases. The germline V gene encodes CDR1 GTSNPN and CDR2 SVGIG (reference sequence). The CDR3 length is 13 residues. The CDR3 loop is CAWAGTGSQPQHF. The CDR3 DNA sequence: TGTGCCTGGGCGGGGACAGGGAGTCAGCCCCAGCATTTT.

The chain carries TRBV29-1 and TRBJ1-1, with 7 bases fitting TRBD1. Germline CDR1 is SQVTM and CDR2 is ANQGSEA. The CDR3 totals 13 residues. CDR3 region: CGGGQTMNTEAFF. The DNA of the CDR3 is TGCGGGGGGGGACAGACGATGAACACTGAAGCTTTCTTT.

The chain carries TRBV30 and TRBJ1-2; no reliable D call. The V and J ends lost 0 bases and 8 bases respectively, with 10 bases between them. This CDR3 is 12 amino acids long. The germline CDR1 and CDR2 sequences are GTSNPN and SVGIG (reference sequence). In DNA, the CDR3 is TGTGCCTGGAGTGTCAACAGTGCAGGCTACACCTTC. Translated: CAWSVNSAGYTF.

The chain carries TRBV20-1 and TRBJ2-1, with D possibly matching TRBD2 (5 bases). The CDR3 is made up of 13 amino acids. The germline V gene has CDR1 DFQATT and CDR2 SNEGSKA (reference sequence). Trimming removed 5 bases at V and 7 bases at J, with 15 bases between. The CDR3 nucleotides read TGCAGTGCTTTGGAGGCCTATGGGAATGAGCAGTTCTTC. Its protein product is CSALEAYGNEQFF.

This chain links TRBV13 with TRBJ1-2; 7 positions match TRBD1. CDR3 length equals 12 residues. Germline CDR1 PRHDT, CDR2 FYEKMQ (reference sequence). V was clipped by 4 bases and J by 8 bases; unmatched bases: 4. The CDR3 DNA reads as TGTGCCAGCAGCTCGACAGGGAGCGGCTACACCTTC. It specifies CASSSTGSGYTF. The full variable domain, its missing parts supplied by reference TRBV13 and TRBJ1-2, is AAGVIQSPRHLIKEKRETATLKCYPIPRHDTVYWYQQGPGQDPQFLISFYEKMQSDKGSIPDRFSAQQFSDYHSELNMSSLELGDSALYFCASSSTGSGYTFGSGTRLTVV.

The chain couples TRBV7-2 to TRBJ2-2, with 7 bases lining up with TRBD2. Germline V gene sequence: CDR1 SGHTA, CDR2 FQGNSA. The CDR3 contains 15 residues. V dropped 6 bases and J dropped 0; count of bases not matched to a gene: 4. CDR3 nucleotides: TGTGCCAGCAGGCTAGCGGCAGCGAACACCGGGGAGCTGTTTTTT. Residues: CASRLAAANTGELFF.

The V and J genes are TRBV3-1 and TRBJ1-1; D is unclear. The CDR3 consists of 13 residues. Germline V gene lookup returns CDR1 LGHDT and CDR2 YNNKEL (reference sequence). Trimming pared 3 bases from V and 1 base from J, leaving 6 bases between. The CDR3 here is CASSHLQNTEAFF. In DNA, the CDR3 is TGTGCCAGCAGCCACCTTCAGAACACTGAAGCTTTCTTT.

J is TRBJ2-3 and V is TRBV12-3 or TRBV12-4; no clear D gene. V dropped 6 bases and J dropped 0 bases, with 7 bases sitting between them. The CDR3 is 13 residues long. The CDR3 bases are TGTGCCAGCAGACCTAGAAGCACAGATACGCAGTATTTT. Its translation: CASRPRSTDTQYF.